Each of the 17 T cell receptor beta chains below was sequenced from the same sample in a study of shared clonotypes between healthy human individuals. Produced via immunoSEQ multiplex PCR; TCRdb's table is partial and in-frame only. The repertoire holds a few million clones, with approximately 96% as singletons. The sequenced sample consisted of naive CD4+ T cells sorted from blood. Subset given: CD45RA+ positively selected. The receptors originated from a man aged 18-30 years in good health.

The chain combines TRBV11-2 with TRBJ2-3, with TRBD2 matching 9 bases. The CDR3 covers 17 residues. V was clipped by 5 bases and J by 6 bases; unmatched bases: 15. Germline V gene sequence: CDR1 SGHAT, CDR2 FQNNGV. CDR3 coding DNA: TGTGCCAGCAGCCATAGCGGGGGTAAAGTGGCTTCGGATACGCAGTATTTT. Amino acids: CASSHSGGKVASDTQYF.

This chain connects TRBV5-6 to TRBJ1-5; D gene uncertain. With 4 bases removed from V and 0 bases from J, the gap between germline ends came to 14 bases. The CDR3 is 16 residues long. Germline V gives CDR1 SGHDT, CDR2 YYEEEE. As DNA, the CDR3 is TGTGCCAGCAGCATAGGGCCCAAGAGTAGCAATCAGCCCCAGCATTTT. As protein: CASSIGPKSSNQPQHF.

This clone has just one count. The chain carries TRBV28 and TRBJ1-5; unclear D gene. Germline CDR1 and CDR2: MDHEN and SYDVKM. CDR3 length: 14 residues. V gave up 5 bases and J gave up 1 base, with 9 bases separating them. CDR3 sequence (DNA): TGTGCCAGCAGTCTTCAGGAAAGCAATCAGCCCCAGCATTTT. Protein product: CASSLQESNQPQHF.

Turning to this clone: The same CDR3 is also encoded by other DNA sequences in this sample. The J gene is TRBJ1-1, the V gene TRBV6-6; D uncertain. The CDR3 loop spans 13 amino acids. V lost 0 bases, J lost 1 base, and 3 bases lay in between. Germline V gene lookup returns CDR1 MNHNY and CDR2 SVGAGI (reference sequence). CDR3 in DNA: TGTGCCAGCAGTTACTCCAGGAACACTGAAGCTTTCTTT. Protein product: CASSYSRNTEAFF.

A note on this clone: Other DNA sequences of this sample code for an identical CDR3. V usage is TRBV7-2 and J usage is TRBJ2-7, with 8 bases lining up with TRBD1. CDR1 SGHTA and CDR2 FQGNSA come from the germline V gene. Trimming removed 1 base from V and 2 bases from J; junction bases left unmatched: 4. The CDR3 is 15 amino acids. CDR3 bases: TGTGCCAGCAGCTTAGTCGGGACAGGACCCTACGAGCAGTACTTC. As protein: CASSLVGTGPYEQYF.

The J gene is TRBJ2-7, the V gene TRBV29-1; possibly TRBD2 for D (5 bases). Between the trimmed V and J ends, which lost 5 bases and 4 bases, there was a span of 15 bases. CDR3 length: 13 amino acids. Germline CDR1 is SQVTM and CDR2 is ANQGSEA. CDR3 bases: TGCAGCGTTACTGAGGGAAGGTCGTACGAGCAGTACTTC. Protein sequence: CSVTEGRSYEQYF.

The chain uses TRBV19 and TRBJ1-3, with D possibly being TRBD1 (5 bases). Trimming cost V 3 bases and J 7 bases, with 16 bases left between them. Germline values: CDR1 LNHDA, CDR2 SQIVND (reference sequence). This CDR3 has 15 amino acids. The CDR3 DNA is TGTGCCAGTAGTATGGCTCCGGGACTACGGAACACCATATATTTT. The encoded protein is CASSMAPGLRNTIYF.

The chain combines TRBV29-1 with TRBJ1-2, with D tentatively TRBD1 (6 bases). The CDR3 loop spans 12 amino acids. Germline lookup yields CDR1 SQVTM and CDR2 ANQGSEA. Trimming pared 3 bases from V and 7 bases from J, leaving 12 bases between. The CDR3 sequence is CSVDRGLGGYTF. CDR3 coding DNA: TGCAGCGTTGACAGGGGATTAGGTGGCTACACCTTC.

The V gene is TRBV7-2, the J gene TRBJ2-7, with TRBD2 matching 11 bases. CDR1 and CDR2 from the germline V gene are SGHTA and FQGNSA. J was trimmed by 0 bases and V by 1 base; bases with no gene match: 8. The CDR3 covers 18 residues. This CDR3 reads CASSLVGTSGISSYEQYF. CDR3 in DNA: TGTGCCAGCAGCTTAGTTGGGACTAGCGGAATCTCCTCCTACGAGCAGTACTTC.

Note on this clone: The same CDR3 is also encoded by other DNA sequences in this sample. The V call is TRBV6-5, the J call TRBJ1-1; D is ambiguous. V lost 4 bases and J 0 bases, leaving 3 bases between the germline ends. The V gene's germline CDR1 is MNHEY and CDR2 SVGAGI. There are 12 residues in the CDR3. For the CDR3, the DNA is TGTGCCAGCAGTTCGATGAACACTGAAGCTTTCTTT. Its protein is CASSSMNTEAFF.

V gene TRBV11-2 combines with J gene TRBJ2-5; 10 nucleotides line up with TRBD2. CDR1 SGHAT and CDR2 FQNNGV come from the germline V gene. The CDR3 has 15 amino acids. V trimming: 1 base; J trimming: 4 bases; junction bases outside the gene matches: 3. In nucleotides, the CDR3 is TGTGCCAGCAGCTTAGTTACTAGCGGGGTAGAGACCCAGTACTTC. Its protein is CASSLVTSGVETQYF.

J is TRBJ1-6 and V is TRBV19; perhaps TRBD1 as D (5 bases). Trimming left V 7 bases short and J 0 bases short, with 10 bases between. CDR1 and CDR2 (germline): LNHDA, SQIVND (reference sequence). The CDR3 totals 15 residues. The CDR3 sequence: CASTRASSYNSPLHF. The CDR3 nucleotides read TGTGCCAGTACCAGGGCGAGCTCCTATAATTCACCCCTCCACTTT.

Only a few counts were recorded for this clone. The chain employs TRBV20-1 and TRBJ1-1; D gene uncertain. In germline, CDR1 is DFQATT, CDR2 SNEGSKA (reference sequence). Deletions cut 2 bases from V and 8 bases from J, with 9 bases between. There are 11 residues in the CDR3. CDR3 amino acids: CSARTLMEAFF. CDR3 DNA: TGCAGTGCTAGAACCTTGATGGAAGCTTTCTTT.

This clone was seen a single time. The sample carries other DNA sequences with the same CDR3. The chain links TRBV5-6 to TRBJ1-2; 11 bases fit TRBD1. CDR3 length: 16 residues. CDR1 is SGHDT, CDR2 YYEEEE, per germline. V lost 4 bases and J lost 0; bases outside the gene matches: 5. For the CDR3, the DNA is TGTGCCAGCAGCGCCGGGACAGGGGGTTCTAACTATGGCTACACCTTC. Translated, it gives CASSAGTGGSNYGYTF.

This sequence joins TRBV10-1 and TRBJ2-3; D might be TRBD1 or TRBD2, each matching 5 bases. The CDR3 covers 14 residues. V dropped 7 bases and J dropped 0 bases, with 11 bases sitting between them. Germline CDR1 reads WNHNN; CDR2 reads SYGVQD (reference sequence). The CDR3 protein is CASTRDPSTDTQYF. The DNA for the CDR3 is TGCGCCAGCACTCGGGACCCTAGCACAGATACGCAGTATTTT.

This chain links TRBV25-1 with TRBJ1-6, with TRBD1 as a possible D gene (5 bases). There are 14 residues in the CDR3. Trimming left V 3 bases short and J 7 bases short, with 10 bases between. Per germline, CDR1 MGHDK and CDR2 SYGVNS. In nucleotides, the CDR3 is TGTGCCAGCAGTGAGACAGCCAAGAATTCACCCCTCCACTTT. Translation gives CASSETAKNSPLHF. The full variable domain, with the rest looked up from reference TRBV25-1 and TRBJ1-6, is EADIYQTPRYLVIGTGKKITLECSQTMGHDKMYWYQQDPGMELHLIHYSYGVNSTEKGDLSSESTVSRIRTEHFPLTLESARPSHTSQYLCASSETAKNSPLHFGNGTRLTVT.

The chain is built from TRBV5-1 and TRBJ1-6, with 7 bases identical to TRBD1. Germline lookup yields CDR1 SGHRS and CDR2 YFSETQ. This CDR3 is 14 amino acids long. The trim removed 4 bases at V and 10 bases at J, leaving 8 bases unmatched. CDR3 sequence reads: CASSPGGGQSPLHF. The CDR3, as DNA: TGCGCCAGCAGCCCGGGTGGGGGACAGTCACCCCTCCACTTT.